Presented here are 24 T cell receptor beta chains from one specimen sequenced in a study of blood T cell repertoires in COVID-19. The method was immunoSEQ multiplex PCR; TCRdb's version includes in-frame clones alone and lacks a portion of them. The sample carries some 45,000 clones, 80% recorded once. The source material was peripheral blood. These receptors originate from a man aged 70 or older with acute or convalescent COVID-19.

A single count supports this clone. V usage is TRBV14 and J usage is TRBJ2-1, with TRBD2 matching over 12 bases. The germline gives CDR1 SGHDN, CDR2 FVKESK. Trimming removed 1 base from V and 14 bases from J; junction bases left unmatched: 9. The CDR3 loop spans 15 amino acids. CDR3 coding DNA: TGTGCCAGCAGCCAAGCTCTGACACTAGCGGGGGGAGAGTTCTTC. It specifies CASSQALTLAGGEFF.

In this sample, this clone turned up a few times. This chain links TRBV5-4 with TRBJ1-2; TRBD1 aligns across 9 bases. The junction had 8 bases not matched to a gene; V was cut back by 0 bases and J by 5 bases. The germline gives CDR1 SGHNT, CDR2 YYREEE (reference sequence). The CDR3 extends over 16 amino acids. This CDR3 is CASSLETGGLNYGYTF. The CDR3 bases are TGTGCCAGCAGCTTGGAAACAGGGGGCCTGAATTATGGCTACACCTTC.

The chain is built from TRBV5-1 and TRBJ1-5; D not certain. V lost 4 bases and J lost 0, with 17 bases in between. Germline V gives CDR1 SGHRS, CDR2 YFSETQ. The CDR3 has 17 amino acids. CDR3 sequence: CASSPGTAGYSNQPQHF. As DNA, the CDR3 is TGCGCCAGCAGCCCAGGAACAGCGGGTTATAGCAATCAGCCCCAGCATTTT.

This clone was seen a few times. The rearrangement links TRBV11-2 to TRBJ1-2; D call uncertain. Germline CDR1 reads SGHAT; CDR2 reads FQNNGV. The CDR3 loop spans 13 amino acids. V shed 1 base and J shed 4 bases, with 7 bases lying between them. In DNA, the CDR3 is TGTGCCAGCAGCTTAGGGGCAGTCTATGGCTACACCTTC. Its protein product is CASSLGAVYGYTF.

The chain recombines TRBV7-3 with TRBJ2-5; unclear D gene. This CDR3 has 13 amino acids. Germline V CDR1 and CDR2: SGHTA, FQGTGA. The germline V and J ends were trimmed by 2 bases and 4 bases, with 8 bases remaining between them. The CDR3, as DNA: TGTGCCAGCAGCTTAGACACAGCAGAGACCCAGTACTTC. It yields the protein CASSLDTAETQYF.

V usage is TRBV7-6 and J usage is TRBJ2-1; TRBD2 aligns across 13 bases. The CDR3 runs 19 residues. V shed 4 bases and J 1 base; nucleotides not matched to a gene: 10. The germline CDR1 and CDR2 sequences are SGHVS and FNYEAQ. CDR3 sequence (DNA): TGTGCCAGCAGCTGGACCCCCGGGACTAGCGGGGAGTCCTACAATGAGCAGTTCTTC. Its protein is CASSWTPGTSGESYNEQFF.

V and J are TRBV21-1 and TRBJ1-1; the table's D call, TRBD1, has no DNA check behind it. TRBV21-1 is recorded as a pseudogene. The CDR3 contains 23 residues. The CDR3 DNA reads as TGTGCCAGCAGCAAATGGCCCCCGGACAGGGTGAACTCAGAAGCTCGGGTGAACACTGAAGCTTTCTTT. Protein sequence: CASSKWPPDRVNSEARVNTEAFF.

The chain uses TRBV2 and TRBJ1-2; D uncertain. In germline, CDR1 is SNHLY, CDR2 FYNNEI. This CDR3 spans 12 amino acids. Trimming took off 3 bases at V and 4 bases at J, with 6 bases between the two ends. This chain's CDR3 is CASSEGSYGYTF. CDR3 DNA: TGTGCCAGCAGTGAGGGCAGCTATGGCTACACCTTC.

This clone was seen more than once but under ten times. The gene calls are TRBV18 and TRBJ2-3, with a tentative D call TRBD1 (5 bases). The CDR3 covers 18 residues. V lost 6 bases and J 1 base, leaving 23 bases between the germline ends. Germline V gene data show CDR1 as KGHSH and CDR2 as LQKENI. CDR3 bases: TGTGCCAGCTCCCCCCGAGCCCCCCAGGGAAAGGGCACAGATACGCAGTATTTT. Translating it yields CASSPRAPQGKGTDTQYF. The whole variable domain, filled in from reference TRBV18 and TRBJ2-3, reads NAGVMQNPRHLVRRRGQEARLRCSPMKGHSHVYWYRQLPEEGLKFMVYLQKENIIDESGMPKERFSAEFPKEGPSILRIQQVVRGDSAAYFCASSPRAPQGKGTDTQYFGPGTRLTVL.

This chain links TRBV4-2 with TRBJ1-2; weak D call: TRBD1 (5 bases). V was clipped by 0 bases and J by 3 bases, with 14 bases between them. The germline CDR1 and CDR2 sequences are LGHNA and YNFKEQ. CDR3 size: 16 residues. CDR3 loop: CASSQDPIGVYYGYTF. In DNA, the CDR3 is TGTGCCAGCAGCCAAGATCCCATAGGGGTATACTATGGCTACACCTTC.

The sample holds one count of this clone. The genes are TRBV5-1 and TRBJ2-5, with TRBD1 identical over 7 bases. CDR3 size: 15 residues. Trimming at V came to 0 bases and at J to 5 bases, leaving 7 bases not matched to a gene. From germline, CDR1 is SGHRS and CDR2 YFSETQ. The CDR3 loop reads CASSLDTGVQETQYF. Here the CDR3 DNA reads TGCGCCAGCAGCTTGGATACAGGGGTCCAGGAGACCCAGTACTTC.

V is TRBV9 and J is TRBJ2-3; TRBD2 matches at 8 bases. CDR3 length: 18 amino acids. Germline lookup yields CDR1 SGDLS and CDR2 YYNGEE. V gave up 0 bases and J gave up 2 bases; unmatched junction bases: 11. CDR3 loop: CASSVATSGGVYTDTQYF. The CDR3 DNA follows: TGTGCCAGCAGCGTAGCTACCAGCGGGGGAGTATACACAGATACGCAGTATTTT.

This chain uses TRBV5-5 with TRBJ2-7; D perhaps matches TRBD1 (5 bases). The CDR3 has 15 amino acids. V was cut by 6 bases and J by 3 bases, with 19 bases left in between. CDR1 and CDR2 (germline): SGHKS, YYEKEE (reference sequence). CDR3 nucleotides: TGTGCCAGCAACTTCCGATCAGACAGTTACTACGAGCAGTACTTC. Translation gives CASNFRSDSYYEQYF.

J is TRBJ1-1 and V is TRBV27, with 7 bases aligning to TRBD1. Germline V gene data show CDR1 as MNHEY and CDR2 as SMNVEV (reference sequence). Trimming cost V 6 bases and J 0 bases; bases outside gene matches: 1. This CDR3 is built from 13 residues. Here the CDR3 reads CASRDRMNTEAFF. DNA for the CDR3: TGTGCCAGCAGGGACAGGATGAACACTGAAGCTTTCTTT.

The genes are TRBV5-1 and TRBJ2-5; 13 nucleotides line up with TRBD2. V lost 0 bases, J lost 13 bases, and 9 bases stayed unmatched. The CDR3 is 15 amino acids. Germline V gives CDR1 SGHRS, CDR2 YFSETQ. The CDR3 sequence: CASSLDPGLAGLGYF. The CDR3 DNA reads TGCGCCAGCAGCTTGGACCCGGGACTAGCGGGGTTAGGGTACTTC.

This sequence joins TRBV4-1 and TRBJ1-1; maybe TRBD1 (6 bases). V gave up 5 bases and J gave up 4 bases, with 20 bases separating them. Germline V gene data show CDR1 as MGHRA and CDR2 as YSYEKL. The CDR3 has 16 amino acids. The chain's CDR3 is CASSSPGGRGGTEAFF. DNA of the CDR3: TGCGCCAGCAGCTCCCCCGGGGGGCGGGGGGGCACTGAAGCTTTCTTT.

The rearrangement uses TRBV5-6 and TRBJ2-3; 10 bases are shared with TRBD2. The germline gives CDR1 SGHDT, CDR2 YYEEEE. This CDR3 contains 15 residues. After removal of 2 bases from V and 5 bases from J, the junction contained 5 bases not matched to a gene. The CDR3 sequence is CASSLILAGIDTQYF. The CDR3 DNA reads TGTGCCAGCAGCTTAATACTAGCGGGGATAGATACGCAGTATTTT.

The genes are TRBV3-1 (or the pseudogene TRBV3-2) and TRBJ2-5; a possible D gene is TRBD2 (5 bases). The CDR3 has 17 residues. Trimming took 0 bases from V and 7 from J, leaving 21 bases between them. In germline, CDR1 is LGHDT, CDR2 YNNKEL (reference sequence). The CDR3 loop reads CASSQDLRVGVFATQYF. The CDR3 DNA reads TGTGCCAGCAGCCAAGATTTAAGGGTCGGGGTCTTTGCGACCCAGTACTTC.

The V and J genes are TRBV9 and TRBJ2-7; 9 nucleotides agree with TRBD2. V trimming: 2 bases; J trimming: 2 bases; junction bases outside the gene matches: 5. The germline gives CDR1 SGDLS, CDR2 YYNGEE. This CDR3 contains 15 residues. This CDR3 reads CASSVAGGGPYEQYF. The DNA for the CDR3 is TGTGCCAGCAGCGTCGCGGGGGGGGGACCCTACGAGCAGTACTTC.

V is TRBV10-1 and J is TRBJ2-1; no firm D call. CDR1 and CDR2 (germline): WNHNN, SYGVQD (reference sequence). CDR3 size: 11 residues. Trimming stripped 5 bases from V and 5 bases from J, with 4 bases between. As DNA, the CDR3 is TGCGCCAGCAGTAGCGACAATGAGCAGTTCTTC. Its translation: CASSSDNEQFF.

The chain carries TRBV7-2 and TRBJ1-1, with 7 bases that match TRBD1. V was pared by 3 bases and J by 6 bases, with 13 bases of the junction left unmatched. Germline V gene sequence: CDR1 SGHTA, CDR2 FQGNSA. The length of the CDR3 is 16 residues. The CDR3 DNA is TGTGCCAGCAGCTTCCCGGATACAGGGGTGAGAGCTGAAGCTTTCTTT. Translation: CASSFPDTGVRAEAFF.

The chain employs TRBV4-2 and TRBJ2-1; TRBD1 agrees at 10 bases. Germline V gives CDR1 LGHNA, CDR2 YNFKEQ. There are 16 residues in the CDR3. V lost 1 base, J lost 7 bases, and 7 bases stayed unmatched. The CDR3 nucleotides read TGTGCCAGCAGCCAAGGGGACAGGGGCCCCGCGAATGAGCAGTTCTTC. This encodes CASSQGDRGPANEQFF.

This sequence joins TRBV7-2 and TRBJ2-7; D might be TRBD1 (6 bases). The ends were cut back, 6 bases at V and 0 bases at J, with 18 bases in the middle. This CDR3 comprises 16 residues. Germline CDR1 is SGHTA and CDR2 is FQGNSA. The CDR3 loop reads CASRPHRAASSYEQYF. CDR3 DNA: TGTGCCAGCAGGCCCCACAGGGCTGCCAGCTCCTACGAGCAGTACTTC.

The gene calls are TRBV12-5 and TRBJ2-7; TRBD2 matches 9 bases. Germline V gene lookup returns CDR1 LGHNT and CDR2 FRNRAP. V lost 9 bases, J lost 7 bases, and 13 bases stayed unmatched. CDR3 length: 14 amino acids. The CDR3 protein is CASGGPSGDWEQYF. CDR3 in DNA: TGTGCTAGCGGGGGACCTAGCGGGGATTGGGAGCAGTACTTC.